The TCR beta chain under discussion was sequenced for a study of tumor-infiltrating lymphocytes in localized non-small cell lung cancer. This clone was seen only a few times. CDR1 SGHNT and CDR2 YYREEE come from the germline V gene (reference sequence). The ends lost 1 base at V and 10 bases at J; junction bases unmatched: 9. The CDR3 covers 15 residues. Clones were read by immunoSEQ multiplex PCR, and TCRdb kept only the in-frame ones, dropping some. The sample lists under 25,000 clones; around 64% were seen once. The TCR sequence derives from a human donor with non-small cell lung cancer. The genes are TRBV5-4 and TRBJ2-1; 9 bases are a match to TRBD2. Specimen: lung tumor tissue. The CDR3 DNA reads TGTGCCAGCAGCTTGCGAGTAGCGGGAGCTCAGGAGCAGTTCTTC. Encoded protein: CASSLRVAGAQEQFF.